This TCR beta chain was sequenced in a study of post-analysis software for immune sequencing data (dated by TCRdb to between 2014 and 2017). At the level of the whole study: Relapsing-remitting, secondary progressive and progressive-relapsing multiple sclerosis were recorded as disease courses, and subtype annotation was lacking for some patients. Patient repertoires were compared against roughly 12 previously published healthy control repertoires from donors aged about 6 to 27 years. A subset of samples was prepared in parallel using single-end sample barcoding, then pooled and co-amplified after Illumina adapter ligation. What the study reported, not specific to this receptor: The multiple sclerosis patient group was slightly younger than the control group. About 5 TRBV segments, including TRBV5-6, TRBV5-1 and TRBV20-1, were significantly more frequent in patients than controls. Compared with controls, multiple sclerosis patients had significantly lower normalized Chao1 diversity, a finding suggesting substantial peripheral T-cell clonal expansion. When samples were clustered directly using the F measure, samples prepared in the same batch co-clustered strongly, which prompted a batch-effect correction.

Concerning this clonotype itself: The antigen it binds to is not known. No quality values exist for individual bases; no much larger clone is one base distant.

Counted from cysteine to phenylalanine, this CDR3 has 11 amino acids. Kept here is only the CDR3 DNA, which spans 33 bases and is read in frame from base 1. The germline V gene supplies CDR1 SNHLY and CDR2 FYNNEI. V is clipped by 6 bases and J by 3 bases, and the sequence between their germline boundaries is 5 bases long. The library relied on PCR. The data were produced on an Illumina HiSeq 2500. Unique molecular identifiers were incorporated into TCR beta cDNA libraries to reduce PCR and sequencing biases. Every 1 to 10 million input T cells yielded approximately 500,000 cDNA molecules, meaning each molecule approximated one T cell. The patient libraries were prepared and sequenced using the same protocol as the earlier healthy control dataset. Within a given batch, samples were prepared together, multiplexed and sequenced on the same HiSeq lane. The paper's data handling went like this. Raw barcoded reads were processed with MIGEC, discarding single-read molecular identifier groups before consensus assembly and CDR3 extraction. VDJtools was used for post-analysis of the clonotype tables, with diversity normalized by down-sampling every dataset to the smallest sample size. Repertoire overlap clustering matched CDR3 amino acid but not nucleotide sequences to correct batch-related cross-sample contamination. TCRdb took the public reads, trimmed them with fastp at Q25, ran MiXCR for clone calling and kept in-frame beta chains. For every CDR3 protein sequence, its rows merge into one entry that carries the most common genes and DNA. TCRdb assigned the V and J calls; the authors' analysis was not used. This sample comprises roughly 650,000 distinct CDR3 sequences, over 45% of them detected only once. The ten largest clones represent roughly 10% of the sample.

To demonstrate the VDJtools post-analysis software, TCR beta repertoires were profiled from the peripheral blood of about a dozen young patients with multiple sclerosis. Multiple sclerosis patients were children and adolescents aged about 6 to 15 years. This receptor was taken from a girl aged 2-10 years with multiple sclerosis. The sequence links TRBV2 to TRBJ1-1; the D gene remains uncertain. Sequences were obtained from blood. This receptor carries the CDR3 CASRRDTEAFF. The sequenced DNA: TGTGCCAGCAGGAGAGACACTGAAGCTTTCTTT.